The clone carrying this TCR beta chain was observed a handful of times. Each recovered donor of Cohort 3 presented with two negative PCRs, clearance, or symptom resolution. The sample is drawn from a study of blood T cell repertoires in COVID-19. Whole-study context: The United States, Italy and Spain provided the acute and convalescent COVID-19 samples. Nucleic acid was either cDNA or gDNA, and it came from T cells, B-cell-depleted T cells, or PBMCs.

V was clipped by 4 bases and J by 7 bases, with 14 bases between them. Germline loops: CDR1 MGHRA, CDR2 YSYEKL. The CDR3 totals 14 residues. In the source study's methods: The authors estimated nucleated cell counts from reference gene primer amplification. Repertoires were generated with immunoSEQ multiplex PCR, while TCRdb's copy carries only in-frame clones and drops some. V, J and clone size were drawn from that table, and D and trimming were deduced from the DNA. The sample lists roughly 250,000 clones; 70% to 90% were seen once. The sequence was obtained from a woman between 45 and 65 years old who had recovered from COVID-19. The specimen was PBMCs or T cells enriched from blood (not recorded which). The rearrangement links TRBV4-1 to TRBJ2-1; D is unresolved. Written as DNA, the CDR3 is TGCGCCAGCAGCCCGGGTAGGTTTCGTAATGAGCAGTTCTTC. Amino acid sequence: CASSPGRFRNEQFF.